Presented here are 15 T cell receptor beta chains from one specimen sequenced in a study of blood T cell repertoires in COVID-19. Repertoires were generated with immunoSEQ multiplex PCR, while TCRdb's copy carries only in-frame clones and drops some. The profile shows some 250,000 clones, about nine tenths of them singletons. Sequenced: PBMCs or T cells enriched from blood (not recorded which). Source of these receptors: a woman in her forties with acute COVID-19.

This clone was detected once. The chain couples TRBV10-3 to TRBJ2-3; 11 nucleotides match TRBD2. Trimming cost V 5 bases and J 5 bases; bases outside gene matches: 9. CDR3 length equals 16 residues. Germline-derived CDR1 and CDR2 are ENHRY and SYGVKD. The CDR3 here is CAISPGTSGRGDTQYF. The CDR3 region has the DNA TGTGCCATCAGTCCCGGGACTAGCGGCCGGGGAGATACGCAGTATTTT.

The table lists this clone with a count of one. The chain links TRBV2 to TRBJ1-4; 7 bases agree with TRBD1. The germline gives CDR1 SNHLY, CDR2 FYNNEI. This CDR3 has 14 residues. After removal of 3 bases from V and 5 bases from J, the junction contained 3 bases not matched to a gene. The CDR3 DNA follows: TGTGCCAGCAGTGAGAGGACAGGAAATGAAAAACTGTTTTTT. It encodes CASSERTGNEKLFF.

The chain carries TRBV30 and TRBJ1-2; weak D call: TRBD1 (5 bases). CDR3 size: 16 residues. Between the trimmed V and J ends, which lost 4 bases and 0 bases, there was a span of 18 bases. CDR1 and CDR2 from the germline V gene are GTSNPN and SVGIG (reference sequence). CDR3 region: CAWMGGSIRPNYGYTF. The DNA for the CDR3 is TGTGCCTGGATGGGGGGATCAATAAGACCTAACTATGGCTACACCTTC. The complete variable domain, with remaining parts taken from reference TRBV30 and TRBJ1-2, reads SQTIHQWPATLVQPVGSPLSLECTVEGTSNPNLYWYRQAAGRGLQLLFYSVGIGQISSEVPQNLSASRPQDRQFILSSKKLLLSDSGFYLCAWMGGSIRPNYGYTFGSGTRLTVV.

The chain uses TRBV19 and TRBJ1-4, with D possibly matching TRBD1 (6 bases). Germline V lookup: CDR1 LNHDA, CDR2 SQIVND (reference sequence). The V gene lost 0 bases and the J gene lost 4 bases, with 12 bases spanning the gap. CDR3 length: 16 amino acids. CDR3 DNA: TGTGCCAGTAGTATAGATCTACAGGGCCGTAATGAAAAACTGTTTTTT. Its protein is CASSIDLQGRNEKLFF.

The chain has TRBV7-9 and TRBJ2-7, with 11 nucleotides matching TRBD1. CDR1 is SEHNR, CDR2 FQNEAQ, per germline (reference sequence). V shed 5 bases, J shed 7 bases, and the junction held 7 bases outside the gene matches. The CDR3 totals 14 residues. The chain's CDR3 is CASSQYGTGGEQYF. CDR3 DNA: TGTGCCAGCAGCCAATACGGGACAGGGGGAGAGCAGTACTTC.

The V gene is TRBV12-3 or TRBV12-4, the J gene TRBJ2-7; no clear D gene. The CDR3 extends over 11 amino acids. Trimming pared 5 bases from V and 2 bases from J, leaving 4 bases between. The CDR3 protein is CASSPAYEQYF. Here the CDR3 DNA reads TGTGCCAGCAGTCCCGCCTACGAGCAGTACTTC.

This CDR3 is CASSLSGDRRGGYTF. CDR3 in DNA: TGTGCCAGCAGCTTGTCTGGGGACAGGAGGGGTGGCTACACCTTC. This rearrangement joins TRBV5-5 to TRBJ1-2, with 8 bases that match TRBD1. Per the germline V gene, CDR1 is SGHKS and CDR2 is YYEKEE (reference sequence). This CDR3 comprises 15 residues. Unmatched junction bases numbered 9, after V lost 1 base and J lost 7 bases.

The V gene is TRBV2, the J gene TRBJ1-4, with TRBD1 identical over 9 bases. V dropped 3 bases and J dropped 4; count of bases not matched to a gene: 3. CDR1 SNHLY and CDR2 FYNNEI come from the germline V gene. The CDR3 covers 15 residues. DNA of the CDR3: TGTGCCAGCAGTGACGGACAGGGGAGTAATGAAAAACTGTTTTTT. Translation gives CASSDGQGSNEKLFF.

The chain joins TRBV11-2 to TRBJ2-5, with 12 positions matching TRBD2. The CDR3 extends over 16 amino acids. CDR1 and CDR2 from the germline V gene are SGHAT and FQNNGV. V lost 5 bases and J lost 5; bases outside the gene matches: 9. The CDR3 region is CASSLTLAGGMETQYF. CDR3 sequence (DNA): TGTGCCAGCAGCCTAACCCTAGCGGGGGGGATGGAGACCCAGTACTTC. Complete variable domain (other parts from reference TRBV11-2 and TRBJ2-5): EAGVAQSPRYKIIEKRQSVAFWCNPISGHATLYWYQQILGQGPKLLIQFQNNGVVDDSQLPKDRFSAERLKGVDSTLKIQPAKLEDSAVYLCASSLTLAGGMETQYFGPGTRLLVL.

V gene TRBV19 combines with J gene TRBJ2-3; possible D gene TRBD1, 7 bases. V dropped 6 bases and J dropped 0 bases, with 16 bases sitting between them. The CDR3 loop spans 16 amino acids. Germline V gene sequence: CDR1 LNHDA, CDR2 SQIVND (reference sequence). This CDR3 is CASSPFRGESTDTQYF. CDR3 coding DNA: TGTGCCAGTAGCCCCTTCAGGGGGGAGAGCACAGATACGCAGTATTTT.

This chain joins TRBV19 and TRBJ2-4; 8 positions match TRBD1. The CDR3 extends over 15 amino acids. Germline V gene data show CDR1 as LNHDA and CDR2 as SQIVND (reference sequence). Trimming cost V 8 bases and J 1 base; bases outside gene matches: 7. In nucleotides, the CDR3 is TGTGCCAGTGAGAAAACAGGGGGGGCCAAAAACATTCAGTACTTC. Translating it yields CASEKTGGAKNIQYF.

The chain carries TRBV14 and TRBJ1-1; D unresolved. V lost 3 bases, J lost 11 bases, and 19 bases lay in between. The CDR3 consists of 14 residues. Germline V gives CDR1 SGHDN, CDR2 FVKESK. The CDR3 DNA reads as TGTGCCAGCAGCCATGGAGCCTCCGGGCCGGGGGCTTTCTTT. This gives the protein CASSHGASGPGAFF.

This sequence joins TRBV24-1 and TRBJ2-5, with 8 bases identical to TRBD2. V was pared by 3 bases and J by 5 bases, with 7 bases of the junction left unmatched. Germline values: CDR1 KGHDR, CDR2 SFDVKD. CDR3 length: 15 residues. CDR3 residues: CATSDASGRGETQYF. DNA for the CDR3: TGTGCCACCAGTGATGCCAGCGGGAGAGGGGAGACCCAGTACTTC.

This chain connects TRBV7-3 to TRBJ1-1; D is unresolved. Germline V gives CDR1 SGHTA, CDR2 FQGTGA. CDR3 length equals 13 residues. The V and J ends lost 6 bases and 0 bases respectively, with 8 bases between them. CDR3 residues: CASRRTVNTEAFF. Here the CDR3 DNA reads TGTGCCAGCAGAAGAACAGTGAACACTGAAGCTTTCTTT.

The chain carries TRBV11-1 and TRBJ2-7; 8 nucleotides agree with TRBD1. CDR1 SGHAT and CDR2 FQDESV come from the germline V gene (reference sequence). The CDR3 is made up of 12 amino acids. The trim removed 5 bases at V and 7 bases at J, leaving 4 bases unmatched. CDR3 loop: CASSQDREEQYF. The DNA of the CDR3 is TGTGCCAGCAGCCAGGACAGGGAGGAGCAGTACTTC.